This record covers a single T cell receptor (beta chain). The data stem from a study of OX40 agonist ivuxolimab in advanced cancers. Study at large: Patients achieving partial responses numbered three: one hepatocellular carcinoma case and two cutaneous melanoma cases.

This table comes from immunoSEQ multiplex PCR, and its TCRdb copy is limited to in-frame clones, with some not included. The sample shows 55,000 to 70,000 clones, about 82% of them seen only once. The germline CDR1 and CDR2 sequences are SGHAT and FQNNGV. The CDR3 extends over 13 amino acids. V was pared by 4 bases and J by 14 bases, with 10 bases of the junction left unmatched. The rearrangement links TRBV11-2 to TRBJ1-4, with 7 bases lining up with TRBD1. The origin of this receptor is an adult with an advanced solid tumor such as melanoma, head and neck, liver or kidney cancer. Sequencing was performed on CD4+ or CD8+ T cells sorted from blood, taken in a trial of the OX40 agonist ivuxolimab. DNA of the CDR3: TGTGCCAGCAGCTCGATGGCGGAGGGGGCCCTGTTTTTT. This translates into CASSSMAEGALFF.